The 14 T cell receptor beta chains given below trace back to one sample, sequenced in a study of T cells in Graves' hyperthyroidism and ophthalmopathy. TCR beta CDR3 regions were amplified from RNA transcripts. In the first-round RT-PCR of the TCR CDR3, the HTBI primer set was used. A single record per CDR3 protein comes from TCRdb applying MiXCR to the multiplex PCR reads. The sample lists some 760,000 distinct CDR3 sequences, less than 15% occurring once. The sequencing input was blood. These receptors were taken from a woman between 18 and 29 years old with Graves' hyperthyroidism.

This clonotype was seen at least ten times. This chain links TRBV20-1 with TRBJ1-3; D not certain. CDR1 and CDR2 from the germline V gene are DFQATT and SNEGSKA (reference sequence). Trimming took 0 bases from V and 1 from J, leaving 7 bases between them. There are 14 residues in the CDR3. CDR3 nucleotide sequence: TGCAGTGCTAGAGATGGGCGTTCTGGAAACACCATATATTTT. This translates into CSARDGRSGNTIYF.

This clonotype has a count of ten or more. The rearrangement joins TRBV3-1 to TRBJ2-1, with 16 bases fitting TRBD2. This CDR3 is built from 15 residues. J was trimmed by 7 bases and V by 5 bases; bases with no gene match: 2. The V gene's germline CDR1 is LGHDT and CDR2 YNNKEL (reference sequence). The CDR3 protein is CASSRGLAGGNEQFF. CDR3 in DNA: TGTGCCAGCAGCAGGGGACTAGCGGGAGGGAATGAGCAGTTCTTC.

This clonotype was seen repeatedly, ten times or more. V and J are TRBV11-2 and TRBJ2-2; possible D gene TRBD2, 6 bases. This CDR3 contains 13 residues. V gave up 4 bases and J gave up 6 bases, with 9 bases separating them. The germline CDR1 and CDR2 sequences are SGHAT and FQNNGV. The chain's CDR3 is CASSSPGAGELFF. CDR3 coding DNA: TGTGCCAGCAGCTCCCCGGGAGCCGGGGAGCTGTTTTTT. Together with reference TRBV11-2 and TRBJ2-2, the CDR3 gives the full variable domain: EAGVAQSPRYKIIEKRQSVAFWCNPISGHATLYWYQQILGQGPKLLIQFQNNGVVDDSQLPKDRFSAERLKGVDSTLKIQPAKLEDSAVYLCASSSPGAGELFFGEGSRLTVL.

The sample holds many counts of this clonotype. The rearrangement links TRBV30 to TRBJ2-2; 7 bases map to TRBD1. The length of the CDR3 is 15 residues. V lost 4 bases to trimming and J lost 0 bases; unmatched junction nucleotides: 5. Germline V gives CDR1 GTSNPN, CDR2 SVGIG (reference sequence). This chain's CDR3 is CAWIWDSANTGELFF. The CDR3 coding sequence is TGTGCCTGGATTTGGGACAGCGCGAACACCGGGGAGCTGTTTTTT.

The chain uses TRBV7-9 and TRBJ1-1; TRBD1 matches 7 bases. Trimming at V came to 0 bases and at J to 1 base, leaving 5 bases not matched to a gene. Per germline, CDR1 SEHNR and CDR2 FQNEAQ (reference sequence). The CDR3 spans 16 residues. The CDR3 here is CASSLAAGQENTEAFF. The DNA for the CDR3 is TGTGCCAGCAGCTTAGCAGCCGGACAGGAGAACACTGAAGCTTTCTTT. The variable domain in full, completed from reference TRBV7-9 and TRBJ1-1, reads DTGVSQNPRHKITKRGQNVTFRCDPISEHNRLYWYRQTLGQGPEFLTYFQNEAQLEKSRLLSDRFSAERPKGSFSTLEIQRTEQGDSAMYLCASSLAAGQENTEAFFGQGTRLTVV.

The rearrangement links TRBV30 to TRBJ1-5, with unresolved D. V lost 0 bases to trimming and J lost 6 bases, with 9 bases between them. The germline CDR1 and CDR2 sequences are GTSNPN and SVGIG (reference sequence). The CDR3 has 13 amino acids. This chain's CDR3 is CAWSVRIGQPQHF. CDR3 DNA sequence: TGTGCCTGGAGTGTACGGATTGGTCAGCCCCAGCATTTT.

The chain has TRBV7-9 and TRBJ1-6, with 8 nucleotides matching TRBD1. The junction had 6 bases not matched to a gene; V was cut back by 5 bases and J by 9 bases. CDR1 is SEHNR and CDR2 is FQNEAQ in the germline V gene (reference sequence). This CDR3 comprises 14 residues. CDR3 in amino acids: CASSPDREISPLHF. Here the CDR3 DNA reads TGTGCCAGCAGCCCGGACAGGGAAATTTCACCCCTCCACTTT.

This clonotype was seen many times. The rearrangement uses TRBV12-3 or TRBV12-4 and TRBJ2-5, with TRBD1 matching over 8 bases. With V trimmed by 4 bases and J by 5 bases, 3 bases remained unmatched. The CDR3 is 13 amino acids. This chain's CDR3 is CASSWGQAETQYF. The CDR3, as DNA: TGTGCCAGCAGTTGGGGACAGGCGGAGACCCAGTACTTC.

This chain joins TRBV27 and TRBJ2-3, with 10 bases aligning to TRBD2. The CDR3 covers 17 residues. V shed 4 bases, J shed 3 bases, and the junction held 10 bases outside the gene matches. Germline CDR1 MNHEY, CDR2 SMNVEV (reference sequence). The CDR3, as DNA: TGTGCCAGCAGTTCACTAGCGGGAAATTGGGGAACAGATACGCAGTATTTT. This gives the protein CASSSLAGNWGTDTQYF.

In its sample, this clonotype was seen many times. The J gene is TRBJ2-1, the V gene TRBV12-3 or TRBV12-4; TRBD2 might be the D (5 bases). The CDR3 totals 14 residues. Between the trimmed V and J ends, which lost 5 bases and 3 bases, there was a span of 11 bases. Here the CDR3 DNA reads TGTGCCAGCAGTCCCACTAGGCGCTACAATGAGCAGTTCTTC. Translated, it gives CASSPTRRYNEQFF.

The chain joins TRBV14 to TRBJ2-2, with D perhaps matching TRBD1 (5 bases). Germline V gene sequence: CDR1 SGHDN, CDR2 FVKESK. This CDR3 comprises 18 residues. The germline V and J ends were trimmed by 0 bases and 0 bases, with 14 bases remaining between them. The CDR3 sequence is CASSQEISQATNTGELFF. CDR3 coding DNA: TGTGCCAGCAGCCAAGAAATATCACAGGCCACGAACACCGGGGAGCTGTTTTTT.

This clonotype was picked up many times. The rearrangement uses TRBV10-3 and TRBJ1-5; 7 bases are shared with TRBD1. V was clipped by 10 bases and J by 0 bases; unmatched bases: 15. CDR3 size: 17 residues. Germline CDR1 reads ENHRY; CDR2 reads SYGVKD. The CDR3 DNA reads as TGTGCCACCCGTGATCCCCTCGGGACAGATAGCAATCAGCCCCAGCATTTT. It encodes CATRDPLGTDSNQPQHF.

Details on this clonotype: The final CDR3 position lacks the conserved phenylalanine or tryptophan, pointing to a likely read error. The chain recombines TRBV18 with TRBJ1-5; no clear D gene. The CDR3 has 16 amino acids. The germline V gene encodes CDR1 KGHSH and CDR2 LQKENI. The ends were cut back, 2 bases at V and 4 bases at J, with 15 bases in the middle. The CDR3 DNA reads as TGTGCCAGCTCACCAATTAAGTCCGGACGTAATCAGCCCCAGCATCTT. It encodes CASSPIKSGRNQPQHL.

The sample holds a few counts of this clonotype. The chain employs TRBV7-8 and TRBJ1-2; the match to TRBD1 covers 8 bases. This CDR3 has 13 amino acids. Germline V CDR1 and CDR2: SGHVS, FQNEAQ. With V trimmed by 5 bases and J by 4 bases, 3 bases remained unmatched. CDR3 bases: TGTGCCAGCAGCGCCGGACAGGGCTATGGCTACACCTTC. Translating it yields CASSAGQGYGYTF.